This T cell receptor (beta chain) is drawn from a study of blood T cell repertoires in COVID-19 (dated by TCRdb to the early 2020s). As for the study more broadly: Collaborator samples came from the United States, Italy and Spain and covered acute and convalescent phases of COVID-19. The material from the prospective study consisted of cDNA or gDNA derived from T cells, B-cell-depleted T cells, or PBMCs. Subjects who had been exposed to COVID-19, were actively infected with it, or had recovered from it provided the deeply sampled blood TCRbeta repertoires that made up the dataset. The repertoires were released in a freely available public database meant as a resource for research on the immune response to SARS-CoV-2. Samples were obtained from the ongoing ImmuneRACE study (first 160 participants) and from 1,200 or so subjects provided by 6 global collaborators. Nearly every sample came with metadata listing a de-identified subject ID, COVID-19 status, age in years and sex. HLA class I and class II types, where available, came from metadata supplied by the sample provider rather than from assay-based typing. General conclusions and limits of the study: How much clinical and demographic metadata was included differed by source and by participant, and the metadata was provided uncurated.

Collaborating institutions collected whole blood in K2EDTA tubes following their own protocols. For TCRbeta analysis, collaborators shipped samples as frozen whole blood, isolated PBMCs, or DNA extracted from either of those sample types. TCRbeta CDR3 regions were amplified from genomic DNA using the immunoSEQ Assay, a bias-controlled multiplex PCR. The authors processed their data as follows. Nucleated cell counts per sample were estimated from amplification of reference gene primers within the assay. To quantify the absolute abundance of each unique TCRbeta CDR3 rearrangement, sequence reads were collapsed and filtered. Productive Simpson clonality was computed per sample as the square root of Simpson's diversity index over productive rearrangements. Held by TCRdb, this immuneACCESS table contains in-frame sequences only and omits some clones. Under half of the omission traces to an unresolved V gene where checked; the cause of the rest is unknown. D and trimming come from the DNA, and the V and J calls and clone size come from that table. In this sample the table shows approximately 200,000 clones, 80% to 85% of which occur a single time. The top ten constitute less than 2.5% of the sample.

From cysteine to phenylalanine, the CDR3 is 12 amino acids long. Of all the DNA, just the CDR3 is kept, 36 bases in frame from base 1. Cut back by 5 bases and 7 bases, the V and J ends lie 11 bases apart. As for this clone: The antigen this receptor binds is unknown. No much larger clone is present one base from it, and per-base qualities are unavailable.

This sequence uses TRBV12-3 or TRBV12-4 and TRBJ1-1, with a weak D call of TRBD1 (5 bases match). This clonotype originated in a woman between 55 and 75 years old with acute or convalescent COVID-19. Sequencing was done on a sample of peripheral blood. The base sequence is TGTGCCAGCAGTGCGGGGCCCGGTGAAGCTTTCTTT. Translated, it gives CASSAGPGEAFF.